This T cell receptor beta chain was identified in a study of beta chain features in type 1 diabetes. Study overall: Patients did not differ from healthy donors in age, gender or cell yield. Examination of sorted cells across all samples involved around 98 million cells.

Reverse transcription of all isolated RNA meant that expressed TCRB transcripts were sequenced. Measured with immunoSEQ multiplex PCR; TCRdb has only the in-frame clones, and not every one. The sample includes some 350,000 clones, approximately 13% of them seen just once. The CDR3 consists of 13 residues. Trimming took off 8 bases at V and 8 bases at J, with 15 bases between the two ends. Germline CDR1 and CDR2: SGHAT and FQNNGV. About this clone: Its target is not known.

Study conclusions and caveats: TCRB CDR3 length was moderately but significantly reduced in all four CD4+ subsets of Type 1 diabetes patients. Sampled from patients, naive, central memory and Treg TCRB repertoires appeared more similar than those sampled from healthy donors.

Each sorted population was over 98% pure. This chain joins TRBV11-2 and TRBJ1-4; D unresolved. This receptor was taken from a woman between 18 and 29 years old with type 1 diabetes. The sequenced sample was naive CD4+ T cells from blood. The CDR3 sequence is CASQIGGVEKLFF. The CDR3 region has the DNA TGTGCCAGCCAAATCGGCGGGGTGGAAAAACTGTTTTTT.